These 32 T cell receptor beta chains originate from one sample sequenced in a study of CD8 T cells in Susac syndrome (dated 2019 in TCRdb). Library prep was done by the immunoSEQ multiplex PCR assay. RNA was extracted using the RNeasy kit, and roughly 0.5 to 1 ug of the RNA was reverse transcribed with random hexamers. TCRdb took the public reads, trimmed them with fastp at Q25, ran MiXCR for clone calling and kept in-frame beta chains. Entries that share a CDR3 protein sequence are merged under the most common genes and DNA. Across this sample there are 200,000 to 300,000 distinct CDR3 sequences, with 90% to 96% seen only once. Of the sample, 0.08% to 0.11% is held by the ten largest clones. The source material was CD4+ T cells from PBMCs. These receptors were obtained from a human donor with Susac syndrome.

The V call is TRBV29-1, the J call TRBJ2-7; 7 positions agree with TRBD2. This CDR3 has 14 amino acids. V shed 4 bases and J 2 bases; nucleotides not matched to a gene: 8. Germline CDR1 and CDR2: SQVTM and ANQGSEA. The CDR3 is CSVAYGGRTYEQYF. For the CDR3, the DNA is TGCAGCGTTGCATATGGCGGGAGAACCTACGAGCAGTACTTC.

The V gene is TRBV12-3 or TRBV12-4, the J gene TRBJ2-1, with D hard to call. The CDR3 length is 12 residues. V was clipped by 6 bases and J by 8 bases, with 11 bases between them. CDR3 sequence reads: CASSPLGDEQFF. The CDR3 bases are TGTGCCAGCAGCCCACTCGGCGATGAGCAGTTCTTC.

The chain links TRBV5-1 to TRBJ2-7, with D possibly being TRBD1 or TRBD2 (5 bases each). Germline V lookup: CDR1 SGHRS, CDR2 YFSETQ. Trimming left V 5 bases short and J 4 bases short, with 19 bases between. The CDR3 has 15 residues. CDR3 in amino acids: CASSLWDGAPYEQYF. CDR3 bases: TGCGCCAGCAGTCTCTGGGACGGAGCCCCGTACGAGCAGTACTTC.

This clonotype has a single count. The V gene is TRBV20-1, the J gene TRBJ1-2; TRBD1 might be the D (5 bases). Germline V gene sequence: CDR1 DFQATT, CDR2 SNEGSKA (reference sequence). Trimming took 7 bases from V and 8 from J, leaving 23 bases between them. The CDR3 runs to 14 residues. The CDR3 spells CSVPTTGAVRGYTF. CDR3 nucleotides: TGCAGTGTTCCGACAACAGGAGCAGTACGGGGCTACACCTTC.

This clonotype was recorded once. The gene calls are TRBV12-3 or TRBV12-4 and TRBJ2-1, with D perhaps matching TRBD1 (6 bases). This CDR3 contains 16 residues. Between the trimmed V and J ends, which lost 6 bases and 2 bases, there was a span of 17 bases. The DNA of the CDR3 is TGTGCCAGCAGCCGCGATACCGGGACAACCTACAATGAGCAGTTCTTC. It specifies CASSRDTGTTYNEQFF.

The chain links TRBV12-3 or TRBV12-4 to TRBJ1-2; 10 bases map to TRBD1. The CDR3 totals 14 residues. J lost 8 bases, V lost 3 bases, and 6 bases had no gene match. The CDR3 here is CASSFRQGAVGYTF. The CDR3 region has the DNA TGTGCCAGCAGTTTTCGACAGGGGGCTGTAGGCTACACCTTC.

V and J are TRBV4-1 and TRBJ2-3; D possibly corresponds to TRBD2 (6 bases). Germline V gives CDR1 MGHRA, CDR2 YSYEKL. The CDR3 is 16 residues long. V was trimmed by 1 base and J by 3 bases, leaving 14 bases between them. The CDR3 is CASSQGAGRTTDTQYF. CDR3 bases: TGCGCCAGCAGCCAAGGCGCAGGGAGGACTACAGATACGCAGTATTTT.

This chain connects TRBV7-9 to TRBJ2-3, with TRBD2 matching over 8 bases. Germline loops: CDR1 SEHNR, CDR2 FQNEAQ (reference sequence). The CDR3 has 17 residues. Unmatched junction bases numbered 10, after V lost 3 bases and J lost 2 bases. Here the CDR3 reads CASSFIGYGRATDTQYF. Here the CDR3 DNA reads TGTGCCAGCAGCTTTATCGGCTACGGGAGGGCCACAGATACGCAGTATTTT.

The chain recombines TRBV4-2 with TRBJ2-5; possibly TRBD1 for D (7 bases). The CDR3 totals 16 residues. The V and J ends lost 0 bases and 7 bases respectively, with 18 bases between them. Germline loops: CDR1 LGHNA, CDR2 YNFKEQ. In DNA form, the CDR3 reads TGTGCCAGCAGCCAAGATCTTGGCGGGACAGAGGTGACCCAGTACTTC. This translates into CASSQDLGGTEVTQYF.

This clonotype was seen just once. The chain uses TRBV4-1 and TRBJ2-7; D call uncertain. V lost 4 bases and J 9 bases, leaving 4 bases between the germline ends. CDR1 and CDR2 from the germline V gene are MGHRA and YSYEKL. This CDR3 has 9 amino acids. DNA of the CDR3: TGCGCCAGCAGCCTTCGGCAGTACTTC. This encodes CASSLRQYF.

This clonotype has a handful of counts. The chain combines TRBV18 with TRBJ2-5; no definite D call. The V gene lost 2 bases and the J gene lost 2 bases, with 6 bases spanning the gap. The CDR3 covers 13 residues. Looked up from germline, CDR1 is KGHSH and CDR2 is LQKENI. CDR3 nucleotide sequence: TGTGCCAGCTCACCAGCACAGCAAGAGACCCAGTACTTC. Its protein product is CASSPAQQETQYF.

This chain uses TRBV19 with TRBJ2-2; a weak D match, TRBD2 (6 bases). CDR1 LNHDA and CDR2 SQIVND come from the germline V gene (reference sequence). Trimming stripped 4 bases from V and 3 bases from J, with 12 bases between. The CDR3 consists of 15 residues. The chain's CDR3 is CASSRRAEYTGELFF. Written as DNA, the CDR3 is TGTGCCAGTAGTAGGAGGGCGGAGTACACCGGGGAGCTGTTTTTT.

This clonotype was found once. V usage is TRBV29-1 and J usage is TRBJ2-7, with a weak D call TRBD1 (6 bases). The CDR3 covers 16 residues. Trimming took 4 bases from V and 3 from J, leaving 22 bases between them. CDR1 SQVTM and CDR2 ANQGSEA come from the germline V gene. CDR3 bases: TGCAGCGTTGTTCGGGAAGACAGGTCGATAATCTACGAGCAGTACTTC. It is translated as CSVVREDRSIIYEQYF.

The chain carries TRBV4-1 and TRBJ2-7; D remains ambiguous. Trimming took off 1 base at V and 4 bases at J, with 20 bases between the two ends. CDR3 length equals 17 residues. In germline, CDR1 is MGHRA, CDR2 YSYEKL. CDR3 bases: TGCGCCAGCAGCCAAGTATCGCTAGTAATCGGTTATTACGAGCAGTACTTC. Its protein product is CASSQVSLVIGYYEQYF.

The chain links TRBV2 to TRBJ1-2; D uncertain. Trimming removed 1 base at V and 4 bases at J, with 10 bases between. The CDR3 runs to 14 residues. The germline V gene encodes CDR1 SNHLY and CDR2 FYNNEI. CDR3 region: CASSEGLMGYGYTF. The DNA for the CDR3 is TGTGCCAGCAGTGAAGGCTTAATGGGCTATGGCTACACCTTC.

This clonotype was seen only once. This CDR3 reads CASSHGLAGGPGYEQYF. CDR3 nucleotides: TGTGCCAGCAGCCACGGCCTAGCGGGAGGACCAGGCTACGAGCAGTACTTC. The chain combines TRBV7-9 with TRBJ2-7; 11 positions agree with TRBD2. V was clipped by 5 bases and J by 3 bases; unmatched bases: 12. The CDR3 totals 17 residues. CDR1 and CDR2 from the germline V gene are SEHNR and FQNEAQ (reference sequence).

The chain has TRBV11-2 and TRBJ1-2; D gene ambiguous. CDR1 and CDR2 (germline): SGHAT, FQNNGV. This CDR3 has 16 residues. Between the trimmed V and J ends, which lost 4 bases and 2 bases, there was a span of 17 bases. The CDR3 DNA sequence: TGTGCCAGCAGCTCCACCCCCTCCGAGAGAAACTATGGCTACACCTTC. Amino acid sequence: CASSSTPSERNYGYTF.

The chain combines TRBV14 with TRBJ2-7; 8 bases map to TRBD2. J lost 6 bases, V lost 1 base, and 5 bases had no gene match. The CDR3 length is 14 residues. CDR1 and CDR2 (germline): SGHDN, FVKESK. Here the CDR3 DNA reads TGTGCCAGCAGCCAAGTTAACGGGAGGGGCGAGCAGTACTTC. It is translated as CASSQVNGRGEQYF.

This clonotype was detected only a few times. The gene calls are TRBV28 and TRBJ2-5, with D unresolved. This CDR3 comprises 13 residues. Germline CDR1 and CDR2: MDHEN and SYDVKM. V gave up 2 bases and J gave up 2 bases, with 6 bases separating them. For the CDR3, the DNA is TGTGCCAGCAGTTTACGTGTTCAAGAGACCCAGTACTTC. This translates into CASSLRVQETQYF.

This chain uses TRBV2 with TRBJ1-5; 9 nucleotides line up with TRBD1. Germline V gene data show CDR1 as SNHLY and CDR2 as FYNNEI. The CDR3 runs 14 residues. The V gene end was trimmed by 6 bases and the J gene end by 12 bases; junction bases not matched to a gene: 12. The CDR3 is CASRTGQGGSLQHF. The DNA for the CDR3 is TGTGCCAGCAGGACGGGACAGGGTGGATCTCTCCAGCATTTT.

V and J are TRBV18 and TRBJ1-1, with TRBD1 matching 12 bases. The junction had 5 bases not matched to a gene; V was cut back by 3 bases and J by 3 bases. The germline CDR1 and CDR2 sequences are KGHSH and LQKENI. The CDR3 runs to 16 residues. The CDR3 reads CASSPGTGGRDTEAFF. The CDR3, as DNA: TGTGCCAGCTCACCTGGGACAGGGGGCAGGGACACTGAAGCTTTCTTT.

The chain has TRBV20-1 and TRBJ2-4; 10 bases match TRBD1. Germline V gives CDR1 DFQATT, CDR2 SNEGSKA (reference sequence). The J segment lost 3 bases and the V segment lost 1 base, leaving 0 bases of the junction unmatched. The CDR3 loop spans 14 amino acids. The CDR3: CSARGTGGKNIQYF. The CDR3 DNA is TGCAGTGCTAGAGGGACAGGGGGCAAAAACATTCAGTACTTC.

The genes are TRBV15 and TRBJ2-2; 7 bases match TRBD1. Germline V lookup: CDR1 LNHNV, CDR2 YYDKDF (reference sequence). Losses at the gene ends were 0 bases for V and 7 bases for J; bases not matched to a gene: 2. The CDR3 covers 14 residues. CDR3: CATSREQGIGELFF. Written as DNA, the CDR3 is TGTGCCACCAGCAGAGAACAGGGGATCGGGGAGCTGTTTTTT.

The CDR3 bases are TGCAGTGCTTCCGGGGACACTGAAGCTTTCTTT. Its protein product is CSASGDTEAFF. The chain uses TRBV20-1 and TRBJ1-1; D unresolved. CDR3 length equals 11 residues. Trimming removed 5 bases from V and 3 bases from J, with 7 bases in between. Germline assignment: CDR1 DFQATT and CDR2 SNEGSKA (reference sequence).

This clonotype has a single count. The CDR3 reads CASSYSRAGPGANVLTF. The CDR3 coding sequence is TGTGCCAGCAGTTACTCTCGGGCGGGACCTGGGGCCAACGTCCTGACTTTC. The rearrangement links TRBV6-2 or TRBV6-3 to TRBJ2-6; tentative D call: TRBD2 (6 bases). Germline V gene lookup returns CDR1 MNHEY and CDR2 SVGEGT. V was clipped by 0 bases and J by 2 bases, with 11 bases between them. This CDR3 spans 17 amino acids.

The V gene is TRBV28, the J gene TRBJ1-5; 7 bases agree with TRBD1. Trimming removed 5 bases from V and 3 bases from J; junction bases left unmatched: 10. Germline CDR1 MDHEN, CDR2 SYDVKM. The length of the CDR3 is 16 residues. CDR3 sequence (DNA): TGTGCCAGCAGTCCGTGGACAGGCGGGACCAATCAGCCCCAGCATTTT. It translates to CASSPWTGGTNQPQHF.

The sample holds one count of this clonotype. V is TRBV29-1 and J is TRBJ2-7; 9 positions match TRBD1. This CDR3 has 15 residues. Per the germline V gene, CDR1 is SQVTM and CDR2 is ANQGSEA. V lost 3 bases to trimming and J lost 3 bases; unmatched junction nucleotides: 9. The DNA for the CDR3 is TGCAGCGTTGATTTGGGACAGGGACCCCTCTACGAGCAGTACTTC. Amino acids: CSVDLGQGPLYEQYF.

This rearrangement joins TRBV29-1 to TRBJ2-3; D not certain. CDR1 SQVTM and CDR2 ANQGSEA come from the germline V gene. V was clipped by 4 bases and J by 3 bases, with 11 bases between them. This CDR3 is built from 13 residues. CDR3 in DNA: TGCAGCGTTGCAGGATATGGGACAGATACGCAGTATTTT. Translating it yields CSVAGYGTDTQYF.

The J gene is TRBJ2-5, the V gene TRBV5-7, with 7 bases identical to TRBD1. TRBV5-7 is an open reading frame, and its role is uncertain. V lost 8 bases, J lost 0 bases, and 13 bases stayed unmatched. The CDR3 spans 16 residues. CDR3 sequence: CASRLLVGTDQETQYF. CDR3 DNA: TGTGCCAGTCGTCTTTTAGTAGGGACAGACCAAGAGACCCAGTACTTC.

This rearrangement joins TRBV27 to TRBJ1-1, with TRBD1 identical over 7 bases. V lost 5 bases and J lost 2; bases outside the gene matches: 8. CDR3 length: 15 residues. Germline-derived CDR1 and CDR2 are MNHEY and SMNVEV (reference sequence). CDR3 nucleotides: TGTGCCAGCAGTCGAACTTACAGGGGTAACACTGAAGCTTTCTTT. It yields the protein CASSRTYRGNTEAFF.

The chain joins TRBV4-1 to TRBJ2-3, with a possible D match to TRBD2 (6 bases). CDR3 length equals 17 residues. V was clipped by 0 bases and J by 2 bases, with 15 bases between them. Germline V gene data show CDR1 as MGHRA and CDR2 as YSYEKL. The DNA for the CDR3 is TGCGCCAGCAGCCAAGAGTCTGAGGGACTGACCACAGATACGCAGTATTTT. Protein: CASSQESEGLTTDTQYF.

This chain joins TRBV29-1 and TRBJ1-1; perhaps TRBD1 as D (5 bases). Per the germline V gene, CDR1 is SQVTM and CDR2 is ANQGSEA. There are 12 residues in the CDR3. Trimming took off 8 bases at V and 4 bases at J, with 14 bases between the two ends. CDR3 coding DNA: TGCAGCCTGGCTGGGGGGGTCACTGAAGCTTTCTTT. Its protein product is CSLAGGVTEAFF.